A selection of T cell receptor beta chains follows, all from one sample in a study of PD-1 blockade in classical Hodgkin lymphoma. The method was immunoSEQ multiplex PCR; TCRdb's version includes in-frame clones alone and lacks a portion of them. Of 75,000 to 100,000 clones in the sample, approximately 88% are singletons; the top ten hold over 9%. The sample was peripheral blood mononuclear cells (PBMCs), taken at baseline. The receptors were sampled from a human donor with classical Hodgkin lymphoma. The CDR3 runs from the conserved cysteine through the conserved F or W.

TRBV9	TRBJ1-6	CASSVNPGTDNSPLHF
TRBV6-1	TRBJ2-1	CASSEYRSGPYNEQFF
TRBV19	TRBJ2-2	CASSIMAGNTGELFF
TRBV7-9	TRBJ1-1	CASSSQENTEAFF
TRBV6-5	TRBJ1-2	CASSYGRDGRRNGYTF
TRBV14	TRBJ2-1	CASSQEVGVAYNEQFF
TRBV27	TRBJ2-7	CASSLMAGSSYEQYF
TRBV5-1	TRBJ2-7	CASSLDSRLAEFNPSYEQYF
TRBV9	TRBJ2-2	CASNLGLAANTGELFF
TRBV6-5	TRBJ2-1	CASSVGLAGVGEQFF
TRBV5-6	TRBJ2-1	CASSLGGRLASYNEQFF
TRBV11-2	TRBJ2-1	CASSLAGTSSSSGLFF
TRBV19	TRBJ2-7	CASSDLAGDYEQYF
TRBV5-4	TRBJ2-3	CASSPKEGGDTQYF
TRBV2	TRBJ1-2	CASTRDSASAFF